Listed below are T cell receptor beta chains from one sample, sequenced in a study of cytomegalovirus exposure and HLA in healthy donors. The method was immunoSEQ multiplex PCR; TCRdb's version includes in-frame clones alone and lacks a portion of them. The sample holds 240,000 or so clones; around 85% are singletons and the top ten take roughly 1.2%. The material sequenced was PBMCs. The receptors originated from a woman aged 25 to 39 in good health and CMV-seropositive. Both conserved end residues are part of each CDR3. Size values are once, few and many counts, or a class for expanded clones, and some rows have none.

cdr3_length clone_size v_call cdr3_aa
16 NA TRBV14 CASSLQSGGSYNEQFF
16 NA TRBV6-5 CASSSAWGTTTYEQYF
11 once TRBV2 CASSEGGGHLF
12 NA TRBV30 CAWTGGADTQYF
13 NA TRBV18 CASSPTTDQPQHF
14 NA TRBV18 CASSRGQEYYEQYF
16 few TRBV7-9 CASSLQFALTSGEQYF
14 few TRBV19 CASSIGRAPGELFF
17 once TRBV27 CASSLRTGQGFPGGYTF
15 NA TRBV9 CASSVEGGVGYGYTF
16 NA TRBV30 CAWSGGTADMNTEAFF
14 NA TRBV27 CASSLQNRNYEQYF
15 NA TRBV5-1 CASSFSGTGVFGYTF
12 NA TRBV6-5 CASTGGWYGYTF